This TCR beta chain was documented in a study of CD8+ T cells in alopecia areata. This clone was counted a few times. The treatment is: oral pan-JAK inhibitor, 5-10 mg twice daily. PBMCs provided sorted CD4+ and CD8+ T cells. Isolated RNA was reverse transcribed into cDNA used as the sequencing template. Libraries were prepared by immunoSEQ multiplex PCR; TCRdb keeps only in-frame clonotypes and omits some of them. The repertoire holds roughly 180,000 clones, 40% to 65% seen once, with about a tenth in the top ten. The CDR3 is 17 amino acids. CDR1 and CDR2 from the germline V gene are PRHDT and FYEKMQ (reference sequence). V lost 2 bases, J lost 5 bases, and 12 bases stayed unmatched.

This TCR was recovered from a human donor with alopecia areata. The chain recombines TRBV13 with TRBJ2-5; TRBD2 agrees at 9 bases. The input for sequencing was CD8+ T cells sorted from blood, taken at week 52, from a patient treated with tofacitinib. CDR3: CASSLSGGGAFRETQYF. The CDR3 DNA reads as TGTGCCAGCAGCTTAAGTGGCGGGGGGGCCTTTCGCGAGACCCAGTACTTC.